This T cell receptor (beta chain) was sequenced during a study of shared clonotypes between healthy human individuals. As for the study in general: A donor's plate count was three for CD4 naive and three for CD4 memory; CD8 naive had two and CD8 memory one.

Concerning this clone itself: Antigen specificity is unknown.

Study findings and constraints: Naive subsets, compared against memory subsets, generally had larger estimated richness values. A few donors shared about 4.5% of their naive CD4 clonotypes.

In the authors' workflow: Quality scores were absent from the junction-only immunoSEQ sequences, so filtering differed. Clones were read by immunoSEQ multiplex PCR, and TCRdb kept only the in-frame ones, dropping some. V, J and clone size reflect that table, while D and trimming were determined from the DNA. The sample has about 300,000 clones, around 74% seen once. The CDR3 sequence is 13 residues long. The germline CDR1 and CDR2 sequences are MDHEN and SYDVKM. Trimming at V came to 6 bases and at J to 6 bases, leaving 4 bases not matched to a gene. This rearrangement joins TRBV28 to TRBJ2-2; 7 positions match TRBD1. The sequenced material came from memory CD4+ T cells sorted from blood. The subset was: CD45RA-negative fraction. The source of this sequence is a man between 25 and 39 years old in good health. The CDR3 DNA sequence: TGTGCCAGCAGGCGACAGGGTTCCGGGGAGCTGTTTTTT. It yields the protein CASRRQGSGELFF.